The table lists the clone carrying this TCR beta chain with a few counts. Clones were sequenced by immunoSEQ multiplex PCR, and TCRdb holds only the in-frame ones, with some missing. The sample carries hundreds of thousands of clones, about 96% recorded once. Naive CD8 cells lacked CD45RO and underwent positive selection for CCR7, leaving out terminally differentiated effector memory CD45RA+ cells. The CDR3 is made up of 13 amino acids. V shed 4 bases, J shed 3 bases, and the junction held 2 bases outside the gene matches. Per the germline V gene, CDR1 is MNHEY and CDR2 is SMNVEV (reference sequence). The data were obtained in a study of shared clonotypes between healthy human individuals. Study-level information: In total, the donors were a couple of women and a few men aged 18 to 49.

V usage is TRBV27 and J usage is TRBJ2-7; TRBD2 matches at 8 bases. Material: naive CD8+ T cells sorted from blood. This clonotype originated in a woman aged 25 to 39 in good health. CDR3 DNA: TGTGCCAGCAGTTCTAGCGGGTACTACGAGCAGTACTTC. The encoded protein is CASSSSGYYEQYF.